This T cell receptor (beta chain) was recorded in a study of T cell repertoires in cytomegalovirus infection. Across the whole study: Matching HLA type and CMV infection were both indicated by public TCR beta signatures. General study points: Based on cumulative public TCR beta family frequency, carriers of CMV plus the relevant HLA were identified. CMV-specific TCR beta clonotypes restricted by HLA-C dominated the ex vivo response.

The CDR3 contains 14 residues. In germline, CDR1 is SEHNR, CDR2 FQNEAQ (reference sequence). V gave up 4 bases and J gave up 0 bases, with 10 bases separating them. As concerns this clonotype: The antigen is unknown.

MiXCR, run by TCRdb on the reads, gives a single entry per CDR3 protein. The sample holds approximately 600,000 distinct CDR3 sequences; roughly 43% are singletons and the top ten take around 46%. The TCR sequence derives from a human donor in good health (CMV status not recorded). Some clones in this sample may be carry-over from other donors' samples. This sample comprised cultured PBMCs, obtained from culture after CMV antigen stimulation. J is TRBJ2-7 and V is TRBV7-9; D tentatively fits TRBD1 or TRBD2 (5 bases each). CDR3 nucleotides: TGTGCCAGCAGCTCCGGGACGGACTCCTACGAGCAGTACTTC. This gives the protein CASSSGTDSYEQYF.